The 7 T cell receptor beta chains given below trace back to one sample, sequenced in a study of cytomegalovirus exposure and HLA in healthy donors. Primers included in the PCR were 60 Vbeta and 13 Jbeta primers. Profiling relied on immunoSEQ multiplex PCR, and the TCRdb table lists in-frame clones only, not all of them. The sample records roughly 170,000 clones, around four fifths being singletons. Sequenced: PBMCs. Source of these receptors: a man between 25 and 39 years old in good health and CMV-seronegative.

V usage is TRBV19 and J usage is TRBJ1-5; unclear D gene. The ends were cut back, 3 bases at V and 0 bases at J, with 9 bases in the middle. The germline CDR1 and CDR2 sequences are LNHDA and SQIVND (reference sequence). The CDR3 extends over 15 amino acids. This chain's CDR3 is CASSIAGPSNQPQHF. CDR3 DNA: TGTGCCAGTAGTATTGCGGGCCCTAGCAATCAGCCCCAGCATTTT.

CDR3 in DNA: TGTGCCAGCAATTCGGGGTCCTACGAGCAGTACTTC. This sequence encodes CASNSGSYEQYF. The chain links TRBV6-6 to TRBJ2-7; maybe TRBD2 (5 bases). The V end lost 7 bases, the J end lost 1 base, and 8 bases lay between the germline ends. The CDR3 spans 12 residues. The germline gives CDR1 MNHNY, CDR2 SVGAGI (reference sequence).

The chain employs TRBV5-1 and TRBJ2-7; 7 bases agree with TRBD1. Germline V gene sequence: CDR1 SGHRS, CDR2 YFSETQ. The ends lost 1 base at V and 7 bases at J; junction bases unmatched: 11. CDR3 size: 15 residues. The CDR3 sequence: CASSLIGTDLSEQYF. CDR3 in DNA: TGCGCCAGCAGCTTGATTGGGACAGATCTCTCGGAGCAGTACTTC.

This chain connects TRBV5-1 to TRBJ2-7, with 9 bases that match TRBD1. The CDR3 contains 14 residues. V dropped 4 bases and J dropped 3; count of bases not matched to a gene: 5. In germline, CDR1 is SGHRS, CDR2 YFSETQ. CDR3 in amino acids: CASSPDRGFYEQYF. CDR3 nucleotides: TGCGCCAGCAGCCCGGACAGGGGTTTCTACGAGCAGTACTTC.

This chain connects TRBV5-4 to TRBJ2-7; 8 bases are a match to TRBD1. Per the germline V gene, CDR1 is SGHNT and CDR2 is YYREEE (reference sequence). The CDR3 length is 15 residues. With 3 bases clipped from V and 0 bases from J, the junction kept 5 bases outside the gene matches. CDR3 in amino acids: CASSYGTGLSYEQYF. The CDR3 DNA sequence: TGTGCCAGCAGCTATGGGACAGGTCTCTCCTACGAGCAGTACTTC.

The chain carries TRBV9 and TRBJ2-7; 8 bases are a match to TRBD2. CDR1 and CDR2 from the germline V gene are SGDLS and YYNGEE. The CDR3 sequence is 14 residues long. The V gene end was trimmed by 4 bases and the J gene end by 5 bases; junction bases not matched to a gene: 8. CDR3 sequence: CASSPPAGGHEQYF. As DNA, the CDR3 is TGTGCCAGCAGCCCCCCGGCGGGGGGCCACGAGCAGTACTTC.

The chain joins TRBV7-2 to TRBJ1-5, with TRBD1 identical over 7 bases. V lost 5 bases and J lost 4; bases outside the gene matches: 2. From germline, CDR1 is SGHTA and CDR2 FQGNSA. This CDR3 comprises 13 residues. This CDR3 is CASSPTGNQPQHF. In DNA form, the CDR3 reads TGTGCCAGCAGCCCGACAGGGAATCAGCCCCAGCATTTT. Using reference TRBV7-2 and TRBJ1-5 for the parts outside the CDR3, the full variable domain is GAGVSQSPSNKVTEKGKDVELRCDPISGHTALYWYRQSLGQGLEFLIYFQGNSAPDKSGLPSDRFSAERTGGSVSTLTIQRTQQEDSAVYLCASSPTGNQPQHFGDGTRLSIL.